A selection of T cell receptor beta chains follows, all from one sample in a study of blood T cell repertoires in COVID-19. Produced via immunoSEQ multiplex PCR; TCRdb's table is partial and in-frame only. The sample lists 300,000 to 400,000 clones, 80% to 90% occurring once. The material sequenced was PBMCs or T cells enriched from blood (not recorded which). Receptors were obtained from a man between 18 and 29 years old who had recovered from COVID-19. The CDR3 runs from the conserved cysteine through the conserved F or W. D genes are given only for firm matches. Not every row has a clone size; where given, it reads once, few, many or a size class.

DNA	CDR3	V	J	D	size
TGCGCCAGCAGCCAAACAGGGGATACGCAGTATTTT	CASSQTGDTQYF	TRBV4-1	TRBJ2-3	-	-
TGTGCCAGCAGCTTGGGTCGGGCGGGGGGTGCAACTAATGAAAAACTGTTTTTT	CASSLGRAGGATNEKLFF	TRBV7-8	TRBJ1-4	-	-
TGTGCCAGCAGCGAGCGCGGACAGGGGAATGGCTACACCTTC	CASSERGQGNGYTF	TRBV9	TRBJ1-2	TRBD1	-
TGTGCCTGGAGCCGGGACTTGGGACAGCCCCAGCATTTT	CAWSRDLGQPQHF	TRBV30	TRBJ1-5	-	-
TGCGCCAGCAGCTTGATTCTAGGGGATCAAGAGACCCAGTACTTC	CASSLILGDQETQYF	TRBV5-1	TRBJ2-5	-	-
TGTGCCACCCAAACGTACTTAGCGGGAGGGCCCCATGAGCAGTTCTTC	CATQTYLAGGPHEQFF	TRBV27	TRBJ2-1	TRBD2	-
TGTGCCAGCAGTTTATCGGAAGCGTCCGTCAATGAGCAGTTCTTC	CASSLSEASVNEQFF	TRBV27	TRBJ2-1	-	-
TGTGCCAGTAGACAGGGGGGCACCTACGAGCAGTACTTC	CASRQGGTYEQYF	TRBV19	TRBJ2-7	TRBD1	-
TGTGCCAGCAGCGTAGGCGAGGTGGTCTACGAGCAGTACTTC	CASSVGEVVYEQYF	TRBV9	TRBJ2-7	-	few
TGTGCCACCAGCGCCCGGGACAGATTAAGCAATCAGCCCCAGCATTTT	CATSARDRLSNQPQHF	TRBV15	TRBJ1-5	TRBD1	-
TGCGCCAGCAGCTTGGGCCAGAGCACAGATACGCAGTATTTT	CASSLGQSTDTQYF	TRBV5-1	TRBJ2-3	-	-
TGTGCCAGCTTATGGGACAGGGTTGGTGAGCAGTTCTTC	CASLWDRVGEQFF	TRBV2	TRBJ2-1	TRBD1	-
TGTGCCACCAGAGAAATGGACAGGGGACACCCTAGGCGGCAGTACTTC	CATREMDRGHPRRQYF	TRBV15	TRBJ2-7	TRBD1	-
TGCGCCAGCAGCCAACCAAGGAGGGACTCTGGAAACACCATATATTTT	CASSQPRRDSGNTIYF	TRBV4-1	TRBJ1-3	-	-
TGTGCCAGCAGCCTACCTCGGACTCGGACCTGGAATGAGCAGTTCTTC	CASSLPRTRTWNEQFF	TRBV7-2	TRBJ2-1	-	-
TGTGCCAGCAGCCCCGGGACTAGAAATAGTCTGTTCTTC	CASSPGTRNSLFF	TRBV3-1/TRBV3-2	TRBJ2-1	TRBD2	-
TGTGCCAGCAGGCAGACAGCGAACACCGGGGAGCTGTTTTTT	CASRQTANTGELFF	TRBV28	TRBJ2-2	-	-
TGTGCCAGCAGTCCCTCGGGAGGAGGGGTCAATGAGCAGTTCTTC	CASSPSGGGVNEQFF	TRBV6-5	TRBJ2-1	TRBD2	-
TGTGCCAGCAGCCAAGCAACCCCAGGACAGGGCTATGGCTACACCTTC	CASSQATPGQGYGYTF	TRBV3-1/TRBV3-2	TRBJ1-2	TRBD1	-
TGCAGCGTTGATGTAGGGGAGGGCGGCTACACCTTC	CSVDVGEGGYTF	TRBV29-1	TRBJ1-2	-	-
TGTGCCAGCAGCCAAGGGGAGGCAGGGTTCAATCAGCCCCAGCATTTT	CASSQGEAGFNQPQHF	TRBV4-2	TRBJ1-5	-	-
TGTGCCAGCAGGAGCGGGGGGAACACCGGGGAGCTGTTTTTT	CASRSGGNTGELFF	TRBV11-3	TRBJ2-2	TRBD2	-
TGTGCCAGCAGTTACTCGCTAGCGCTAGCCTACGAGCAGTACTTC	CASSYSLALAYEQYF	TRBV6-2/TRBV6-3	TRBJ2-7	-	-
TGTGCCAGCAGCCTCGGACAGTCTCCCAATACCTACGAGCAGTACTTC	CASSLGQSPNTYEQYF	TRBV5-6	TRBJ2-7	-	-
TGCGCCAGCACCGTGGCACTAGCGGGAGGCCAAGGTGAGCAGTTCTTC	CASTVALAGGQGEQFF	TRBV4-3	TRBJ2-1	TRBD2	once
TGCGCCAGCAGCCAAGATTTCGGGTCCTACGAGCAGTACTTC	CASSQDFGSYEQYF	TRBV4-1	TRBJ2-7	-	-